The present T cell receptor beta chain was sequenced within a study of human T cells and chemical hapten exposure. Whole-study context: A 2 cm by 2 cm inner upper arm patch received 2% DPC for sensitization. Alopecia areata, totalis or universalis affected patients, mainly female. Findings of the study overall: There were significantly more large CDR3 similarity clusters among expanded TCRs than among controls. No change in TCRs above 1 in 1000 frequency was produced by DPC sensitization.

MiXCR, run by TCRdb on the RACE reads, gives a single entry per CDR3 protein. The data contain tens of thousands of distinct CDR3 sequences, more than 30% of them singletons. Time point specified: patch test 1, 2 weeks after DPC sensitization. Sample treatment: therapeutic diphenylcyclopropenone sensitization with weekly scalp DPC. Germline V CDR1 and CDR2: MNHEY, SVGEGT. The CDR3 loop spans 14 amino acids. The V gene lost 4 bases and the J gene lost 5 bases, with 13 bases spanning the gap. This clonotype occurred a few times. Its antigen is currently unknown. This chain connects TRBV6-2 or TRBV6-3 to TRBJ2-3; D possibly uses TRBD1 or TRBD2 (5 bases each). This sequence was found in a middle-aged man with alopecia areata. Some clones in this sample may be carry-over from other donors' samples. Sequences were derived from whole blood, sampled in connection with sensitization to the hapten diphenylcyclopropenone (DPC). The CDR3: CASSSIKRGDTQYF. Written as DNA, the CDR3 is TGTGCCAGCAGTTCTATTAAGAGGGGAGATACGCAGTATTTT.